The 23 T cell receptor beta chains presented below share a single source sample, sequenced in a study of blood T cell repertoires in COVID-19. The protocol was immunoSEQ multiplex PCR, while the TCRdb copy is restricted to in-frame clones and leaves out a portion. The table records roughly 150,000 clones, roughly nine tenths of them present only once. The sequencing sample was made of peripheral blood. Every receptor here comes from a woman between 40 and 55 years old with acute or convalescent COVID-19.

The V and J genes are TRBV7-9 and TRBJ1-2; D remains ambiguous. CDR1 and CDR2 from the germline V gene are SEHNR and FQNEAQ (reference sequence). This CDR3 is 14 amino acids long. Trimming pared 1 base from V and 3 bases from J, leaving 9 bases between. The CDR3 nucleotides read TGTGCCAGCAGCTTAGGCCTGGAGGACTATGGCTACACCTTC. Residues: CASSLGLEDYGYTF. Supplemented by reference TRBV7-9 and TRBJ1-2, the full variable domain reads DTGVSQNPRHKITKRGQNVTFRCDPISEHNRLYWYRQTLGQGPEFLTYFQNEAQLEKSRLLSDRFSAERPKGSFSTLEIQRTEQGDSAMYLCASSLGLEDYGYTFGSGTRLTVV.

This chain uses TRBV9 with TRBJ2-7, with 7 nucleotides matching TRBD1. Germline CDR1 and CDR2: SGDLS and YYNGEE. V was clipped by 3 bases and J by 2 bases; unmatched bases: 8. This CDR3 contains 15 residues. This CDR3 reads CASSAGQAPTYEQYF. In DNA form, the CDR3 reads TGTGCCAGCAGCGCCGGACAGGCACCAACCTACGAGCAGTACTTC.

In this sample, this clone turned up once. This chain connects TRBV20-1 to TRBJ2-5; possibly TRBD1 for D (6 bases). This CDR3 comprises 11 residues. The V gene lost 4 bases and the J gene lost 4 bases, with 7 bases spanning the gap. From germline, CDR1 is DFQATT and CDR2 SNEGSKA (reference sequence). CDR3 region: CSAKTGETQYF. CDR3 sequence (DNA): TGCAGTGCTAAGACAGGAGAGACCCAGTACTTC.

The J gene is TRBJ2-5, the V gene TRBV27; weak D call: TRBD2 (6 bases). The CDR3 has 15 amino acids. With 6 bases removed from V and 5 bases from J, the gap between germline ends came to 19 bases. Germline loops: CDR1 MNHEY, CDR2 SMNVEV (reference sequence). CDR3 in DNA: TGTGCCAGCAGAACCGGGAGTCAGGAATTCGAGACCCAGTACTTC. This encodes CASRTGSQEFETQYF.

CDR3 DNA: TGTGCCAGCAGCTTAGCCGGGGATGGCTACACCTTC. Translating gives CASSLAGDGYTF. The chain couples TRBV13 to TRBJ1-2; D gene ambiguous. The CDR3 has 12 residues. The germline V gene encodes CDR1 PRHDT and CDR2 FYEKMQ (reference sequence). V shed 1 base and J shed 6 bases, with 6 bases lying between them. The variable domain in full, with the rest retrieved from reference TRBV13 and TRBJ1-2, is AAGVIQSPRHLIKEKRETATLKCYPIPRHDTVYWYQQGPGQDPQFLISFYEKMQSDKGSIPDRFSAQQFSDYHSELNMSSLELGDSALYFCASSLAGDGYTFGSGTRLTVV.

The chain is built from TRBV10-3 and TRBJ2-5; 11 positions agree with TRBD1. Trimming cost V 6 bases and J 5 bases; bases outside gene matches: 8. This CDR3 region has 15 residues. Germline V gene data show CDR1 as ENHRY and CDR2 as SYGVKD. This chain's CDR3 is CAISTDRGLGETQYF. CDR3 DNA: TGTGCCATCAGCACGGACAGGGGGCTTGGGGAGACCCAGTACTTC.

V and J are TRBV11-2 and TRBJ2-7, with a possible D match to TRBD2 (5 bases). The germline V gene encodes CDR1 SGHAT and CDR2 FQNNGV. The V and J ends lost 4 bases and 2 bases respectively, with 12 bases between them. This CDR3 has 14 residues. The CDR3, as DNA: TGTGCCAGCAGCTCCGCCGGGATGACCTACGAGCAGTACTTC. The encoded protein is CASSSAGMTYEQYF.

This CDR3 reads CASSRMNGGASNEQYF. As DNA, the CDR3 is TGTGCCAGCAGCCGTATGAACGGGGGGGCTTCCAACGAGCAGTACTTC. This chain uses TRBV11-2 with TRBJ2-7; 8 nucleotides match TRBD2. The CDR3 is 16 residues long. CDR1 is SGHAT and CDR2 is FQNNGV in the germline V gene. The J segment lost 5 bases and the V segment lost 5 bases, leaving 14 bases of the junction unmatched.

This clone was recorded once. The CDR3 region is CAISEYKEGSYNEQFF. CDR3 DNA sequence: TGTGCCATCAGTGAGTACAAGGAGGGCTCCTACAATGAGCAGTTCTTC. This chain links TRBV10-3 with TRBJ2-1, with D possibly being TRBD2 (6 bases). CDR1 is ENHRY and CDR2 is SYGVKD in the germline V gene. V dropped 1 base and J dropped 0 bases, with 10 bases sitting between them. The CDR3 is 16 residues long.

V usage is TRBV5-4 and J usage is TRBJ1-2; D possibly corresponds to TRBD1 (5 bases). This CDR3 has 13 amino acids. Germline-derived CDR1 and CDR2 are SGHNT and YYREEE (reference sequence). Trimming shortened V by 4 bases and J by 4 bases, and 11 bases separated the two germline ends. This CDR3 reads CASSQGASYGYTF. CDR3 DNA: TGTGCCAGCAGCCAAGGGGCGTCCTATGGCTACACCTTC.

The genes are TRBV19 and TRBJ2-5, with D perhaps matching TRBD1 (5 bases). Per the germline V gene, CDR1 is LNHDA and CDR2 is SQIVND (reference sequence). The CDR3 loop spans 14 amino acids. Trimming stripped 5 bases from V and 5 bases from J, with 15 bases between. The CDR3 sequence is CASSLPARAETQYF. CDR3 bases: TGTGCCAGTAGTTTGCCGGCCAGGGCTGAGACCCAGTACTTC. Filled out from reference TRBV19 and TRBJ2-5, the complete variable domain reads DGGITQSPKYLFRKEGQNVTLSCEQNLNHDAMYWYRQDPGQGLRLIYYSQIVNDFQKGDIAEGYSVSREKKESFPLTVTSAQKNPTAFYLCASSLPARAETQYFGPGTRLLVL.

The chain links TRBV3-1 (or the pseudogene TRBV3-2) to TRBJ2-1, with D perhaps matching TRBD2 (5 bases). Germline assignment: CDR1 LGHDT and CDR2 YNNKEL (reference sequence). The CDR3 has 14 residues. V lost 4 bases and J 7 bases, leaving 14 bases between the germline ends. The CDR3 nucleotides are TGTGCCAGCAGCCCCCCCGGAACTAGGAATGAGCAGTTCTTC. Translated: CASSPPGTRNEQFF.

The count of this clone is one. V gene TRBV6-2 or TRBV6-3 combines with J gene TRBJ2-7; possible D gene TRBD2, 6 bases. The CDR3 is made up of 16 amino acids. V dropped 4 bases and J dropped 4 bases, with 20 bases sitting between them. Germline loops: CDR1 MNHEY, CDR2 SVGEGT. The CDR3 loop reads CASSSVQPGLLYEQYF. CDR3 nucleotides: TGTGCCAGCAGTTCCGTACAACCGGGACTCTTATACGAGCAGTACTTC.

This clone has a single count. This rearrangement joins TRBV24-1 to TRBJ2-3; D gene ambiguous. The V end lost 5 bases, the J end lost 5 bases, and 16 bases lay between the germline ends. CDR3 length equals 15 residues. CDR1 and CDR2 (germline): KGHDR, SFDVKD. The CDR3 DNA follows: TGTGCCACCAGTGCCACGTCCGCGGCTCAAGATACGCAGTATTTT. Protein product: CATSATSAAQDTQYF.

The CDR3 sequence: CAISDTGSSGNTIYF. In DNA form, the CDR3 reads TGTGCCATCAGTGATACGGGGAGCTCTGGAAACACCATATATTTT. The J gene is TRBJ1-3, the V gene TRBV10-3, with no clear D. The germline CDR1 and CDR2 sequences are ENHRY and SYGVKD. There are 15 residues in the CDR3. With 3 bases removed from V and 0 bases from J, the gap between germline ends came to 9 bases.

The chain carries TRBV19 and TRBJ1-5, with D maybe TRBD1 (5 bases). Trimming took 6 bases from V and 4 from J, leaving 10 bases between them. This CDR3 region has 13 residues. The germline gives CDR1 LNHDA, CDR2 SQIVND (reference sequence). CDR3 sequence reads: CASSTPGNQPQHF. The CDR3 bases are TGTGCCAGTAGCACCCCAGGGAATCAGCCCCAGCATTTT.

The chain couples TRBV27 to TRBJ2-7; TRBD2 matches at 7 bases. V shed 2 bases, J shed 3 bases, and the junction held 4 bases outside the gene matches. This CDR3 has 14 amino acids. Germline lookup yields CDR1 MNHEY and CDR2 SMNVEV (reference sequence). The CDR3 is CASSLGPGGYEQYF. The CDR3 coding sequence is TGTGCCAGCAGTTTAGGGCCGGGGGGCTACGAGCAGTACTTC.

The rearrangement uses TRBV14 and TRBJ2-1; possibly TRBD2 for D (6 bases). V shed 4 bases and J shed 14 bases, with 12 bases lying between them. CDR3 length: 11 amino acids. CDR1 is SGHDN, CDR2 FVKESK, per germline. CDR3 loop: CASSPGGAEFF. The CDR3 DNA reads TGTGCCAGCAGCCCAGGCGGGGCGGAGTTCTTC.

This clone showed up just once. V gene TRBV28 combines with J gene TRBJ1-6, with 7 bases matching TRBD1. This CDR3 has 17 residues. Germline CDR1 reads MDHEN; CDR2 reads SYDVKM. With V trimmed by 5 bases and J by 5 bases, 12 bases remained unmatched. CDR3 in DNA: TGTGCCAGCAGTCTCCGGGACAGCGTTTACCATAATTCACCCCTCCACTTT. Translated: CASSLRDSVYHNSPLHF.

This clone was found once. The chain joins TRBV11-2 to TRBJ1-1; 7 nucleotides agree with TRBD1. This CDR3 has 15 residues. V trimming: 4 bases; J trimming: 4 bases; junction bases outside the gene matches: 9. Germline values: CDR1 SGHAT, CDR2 FQNNGV. CDR3 coding DNA: TGTGCCAGCAGCTATCTACAGGGGCGCGGCACTGAAGCTTTCTTT. Amino acid sequence: CASSYLQGRGTEAFF.

The rearrangement uses TRBV7-3 and TRBJ2-3, with TRBD2 identical over 11 bases. Germline CDR1 and CDR2: SGHTA and FQGTGA. The trim removed 4 bases at V and 4 bases at J, leaving 4 bases unmatched. The CDR3 has 15 residues. The CDR3 DNA sequence: TGTGCCAGCAGCTCAACTAGCGGGAGTGCAGATACGCAGTATTTT. Its protein product is CASSSTSGSADTQYF.

The V gene is TRBV6-1, the J gene TRBJ1-5; TRBD1 matches 9 bases. Trimming removed 8 bases from V and 4 bases from J; junction bases left unmatched: 9. The CDR3 spans 15 residues. Germline values: CDR1 MNHNS, CDR2 SASEGT. This CDR3 is CASSGGTGRNQPQHF. In DNA form, the CDR3 reads TGTGCCAGCTCGGGGGGGACAGGGCGAAATCAGCCCCAGCATTTT.

The chain links TRBV6-1 to TRBJ1-2; weak D call: TRBD1 (6 bases). The V end lost 2 bases, the J end lost 9 bases, and 7 bases lay between the germline ends. Germline V gene sequence: CDR1 MNHNS, CDR2 SASEGT. The CDR3 has 11 amino acids. CDR3 coding DNA: TGTGCCAGCAGTGAATGGGACAGCTACACCTTC. This encodes CASSEWDSYTF.